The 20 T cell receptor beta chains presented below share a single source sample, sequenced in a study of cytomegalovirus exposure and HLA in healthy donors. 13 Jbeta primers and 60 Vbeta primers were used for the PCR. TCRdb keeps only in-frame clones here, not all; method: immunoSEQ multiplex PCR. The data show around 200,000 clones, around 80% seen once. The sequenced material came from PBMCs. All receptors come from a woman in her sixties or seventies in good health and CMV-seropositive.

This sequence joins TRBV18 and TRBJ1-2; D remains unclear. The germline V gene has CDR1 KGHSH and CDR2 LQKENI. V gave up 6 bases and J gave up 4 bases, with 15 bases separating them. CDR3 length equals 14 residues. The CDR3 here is CASSRGGLVYGYTF. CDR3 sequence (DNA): TGTGCCAGCTCCCGGGGAGGGCTCGTCTATGGCTACACCTTC.

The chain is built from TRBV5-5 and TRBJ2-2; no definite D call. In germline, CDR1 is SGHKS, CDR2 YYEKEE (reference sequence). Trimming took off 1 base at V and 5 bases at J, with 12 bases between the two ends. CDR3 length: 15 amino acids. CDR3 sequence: CASSLMESVTGELFF. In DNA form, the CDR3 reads TGTGCCAGCAGCTTGATGGAAAGCGTTACCGGGGAGCTGTTTTTT.

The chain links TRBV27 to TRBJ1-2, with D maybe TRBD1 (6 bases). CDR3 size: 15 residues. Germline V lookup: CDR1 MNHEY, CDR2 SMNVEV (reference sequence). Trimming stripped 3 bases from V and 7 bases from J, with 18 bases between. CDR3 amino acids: CASSFSSTGGLGYTF. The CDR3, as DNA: TGTGCCAGCAGTTTCTCCTCGACAGGAGGCCTTGGCTACACCTTC.

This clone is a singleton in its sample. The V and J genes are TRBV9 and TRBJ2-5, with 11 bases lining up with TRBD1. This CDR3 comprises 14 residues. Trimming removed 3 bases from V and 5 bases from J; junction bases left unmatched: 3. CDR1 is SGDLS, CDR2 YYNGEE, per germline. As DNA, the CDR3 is TGTGCCAGCAGCGCAGGACAGGGGGCCGAGACCCAGTACTTC. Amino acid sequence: CASSAGQGAETQYF.

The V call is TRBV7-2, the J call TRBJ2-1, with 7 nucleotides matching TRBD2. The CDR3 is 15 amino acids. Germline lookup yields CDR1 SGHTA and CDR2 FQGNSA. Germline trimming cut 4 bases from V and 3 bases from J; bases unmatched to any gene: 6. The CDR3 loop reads CASSSQRGGYNEQFF. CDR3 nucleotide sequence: TGTGCCAGCAGCTCACAGCGGGGAGGCTACAATGAGCAGTTCTTC.

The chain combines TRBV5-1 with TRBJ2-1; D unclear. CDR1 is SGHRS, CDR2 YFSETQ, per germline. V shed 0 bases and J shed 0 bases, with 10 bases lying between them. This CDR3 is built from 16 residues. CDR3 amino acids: CASSLDRVSSYNEQFF. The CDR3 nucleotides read TGCGCCAGCAGCTTGGATCGGGTAAGCTCCTACAATGAGCAGTTCTTC. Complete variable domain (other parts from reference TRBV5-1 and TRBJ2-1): KAGVTQTPRYLIKTRGQQVTLSCSPISGHRSVSWYQQTPGQGLQFLFEYFSETQRNKGNFPGRFSGRQFSNSRSEMNVSTLELGDSALYLCASSLDRVSSYNEQFFGPGTRLTVL.

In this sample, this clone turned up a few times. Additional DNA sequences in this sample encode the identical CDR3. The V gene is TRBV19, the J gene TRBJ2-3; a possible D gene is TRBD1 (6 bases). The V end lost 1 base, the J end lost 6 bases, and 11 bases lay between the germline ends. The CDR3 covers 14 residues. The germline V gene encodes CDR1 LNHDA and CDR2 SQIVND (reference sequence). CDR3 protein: CASSIGQGTDTQYF. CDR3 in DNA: TGTGCCAGTAGTATAGGCCAGGGGACGGATACGCAGTATTTT. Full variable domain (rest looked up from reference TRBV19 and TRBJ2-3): DGGITQSPKYLFRKEGQNVTLSCEQNLNHDAMYWYRQDPGQGLRLIYYSQIVNDFQKGDIAEGYSVSREKKESFPLTVTSAQKNPTAFYLCASSIGQGTDTQYFGPGTRLTVL.

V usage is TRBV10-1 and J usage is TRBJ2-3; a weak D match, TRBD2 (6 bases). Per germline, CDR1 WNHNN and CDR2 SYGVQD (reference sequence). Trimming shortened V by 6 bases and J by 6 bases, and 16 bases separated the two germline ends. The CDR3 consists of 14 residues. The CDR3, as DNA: TGCGCCAGCAGCCGGAGGGATGGGGGGGATACGCAGTATTTT. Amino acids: CASSRRDGGDTQYF.

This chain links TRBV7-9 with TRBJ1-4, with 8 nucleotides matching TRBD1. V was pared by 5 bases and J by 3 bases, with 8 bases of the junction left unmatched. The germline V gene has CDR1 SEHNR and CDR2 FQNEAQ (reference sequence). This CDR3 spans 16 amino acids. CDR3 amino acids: CASSPRQGKSNEKLFF. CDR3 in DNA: TGTGCCAGCAGCCCAAGACAGGGGAAGTCTAATGAAAAACTGTTTTTT.

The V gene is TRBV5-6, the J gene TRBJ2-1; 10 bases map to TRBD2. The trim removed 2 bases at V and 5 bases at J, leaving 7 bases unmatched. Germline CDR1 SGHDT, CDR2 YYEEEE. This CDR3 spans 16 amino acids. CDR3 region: CASSFRSGRGNNEQFF. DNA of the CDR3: TGTGCCAGCAGCTTTCGAAGCGGGAGGGGGAACAATGAGCAGTTCTTC.

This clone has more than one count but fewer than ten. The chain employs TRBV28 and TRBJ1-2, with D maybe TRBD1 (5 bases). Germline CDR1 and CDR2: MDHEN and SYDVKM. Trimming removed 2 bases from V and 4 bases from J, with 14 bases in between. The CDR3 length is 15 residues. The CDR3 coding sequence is TGTGCCAGCAGTTTACAACCCAGGGTCGGCTATGGCTACACCTTC. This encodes CASSLQPRVGYGYTF.

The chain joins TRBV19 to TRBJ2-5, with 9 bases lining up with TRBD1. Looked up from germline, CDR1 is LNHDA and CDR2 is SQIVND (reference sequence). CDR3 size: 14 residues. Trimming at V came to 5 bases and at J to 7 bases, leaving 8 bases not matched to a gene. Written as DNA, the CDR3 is TGTGCCAGTAGTCTCAAGACAGGGGGAGCGACCCAGTACTTC. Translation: CASSLKTGGATQYF.

CDR3 nucleotides: TGTGCCAGCAGCTTAGGAGGGAGGGTGAATGAAAAACTGTTTTTT. Protein sequence: CASSLGGRVNEKLFF. The gene calls are TRBV5-8 and TRBJ1-4; D is ambiguous. The CDR3 extends over 15 amino acids. Trimming pared 2 bases from V and 5 bases from J, leaving 13 bases between. CDR1 SGHTS and CDR2 YDEGEE come from the germline V gene.

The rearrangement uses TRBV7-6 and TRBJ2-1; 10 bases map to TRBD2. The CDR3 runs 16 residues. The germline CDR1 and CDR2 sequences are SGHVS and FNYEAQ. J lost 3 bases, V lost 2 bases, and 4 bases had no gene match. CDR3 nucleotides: TGTGCCAGCAGCTTAACTAGCGGGAAGCACTACAATGAGCAGTTCTTC. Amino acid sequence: CASSLTSGKHYNEQFF.

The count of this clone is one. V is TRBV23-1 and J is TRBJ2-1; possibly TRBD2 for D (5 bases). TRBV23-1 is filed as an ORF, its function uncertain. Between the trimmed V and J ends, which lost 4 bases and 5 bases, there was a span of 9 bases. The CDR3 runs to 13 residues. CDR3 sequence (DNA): TGCGCCAGCAGTCGAGGGTTAGACAATGAGCAGTTCTTC. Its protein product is CASSRGLDNEQFF.

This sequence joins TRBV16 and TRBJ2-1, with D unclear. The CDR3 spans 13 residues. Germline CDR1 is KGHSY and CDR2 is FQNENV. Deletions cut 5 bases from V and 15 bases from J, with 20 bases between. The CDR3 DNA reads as TGTGCCAGCAGCAAAGGTAATTCGGGTACGTCGTTCTTC. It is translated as CASSKGNSGTSFF.

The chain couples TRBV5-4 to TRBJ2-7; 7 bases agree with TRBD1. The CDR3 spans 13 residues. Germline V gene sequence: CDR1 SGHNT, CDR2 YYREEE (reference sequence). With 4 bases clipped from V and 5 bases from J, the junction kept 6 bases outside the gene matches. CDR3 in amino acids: CASSRDSGNEQYF. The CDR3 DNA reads TGTGCCAGCAGCCGGGACAGCGGCAACGAGCAGTACTTC. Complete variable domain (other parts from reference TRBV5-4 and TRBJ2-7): ETGVTQSPTHLIKTRGQQVTLRCSSQSGHNTVSWYQQALGQGPQFIFQYYREEENGRGNFPPRFSGLQFPNYSSELNVNALELDDSALYLCASSRDSGNEQYFGPGTRLTVT.

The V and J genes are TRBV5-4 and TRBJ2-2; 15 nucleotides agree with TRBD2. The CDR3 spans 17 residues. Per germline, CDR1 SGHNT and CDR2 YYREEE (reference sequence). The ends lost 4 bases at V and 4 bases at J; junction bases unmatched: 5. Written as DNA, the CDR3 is TGTGCCAGCAGCGCACCGGGACTAGCGGGGGGCACCGGGGAGCTGTTTTTT. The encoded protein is CASSAPGLAGGTGELFF. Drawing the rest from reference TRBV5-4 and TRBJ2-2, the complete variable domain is ETGVTQSPTHLIKTRGQQVTLRCSSQSGHNTVSWYQQALGQGPQFIFQYYREEENGRGNFPPRFSGLQFPNYSSELNVNALELDDSALYLCASSAPGLAGGTGELFFGEGSRLTVL.

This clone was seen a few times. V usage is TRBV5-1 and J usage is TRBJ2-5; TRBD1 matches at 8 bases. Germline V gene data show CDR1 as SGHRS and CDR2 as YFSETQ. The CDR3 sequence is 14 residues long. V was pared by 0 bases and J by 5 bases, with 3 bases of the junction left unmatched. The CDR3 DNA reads TGCGCCAGCAGCTTGGCGACAGGGGTGGAGACCCAGTACTTC. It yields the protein CASSLATGVETQYF.

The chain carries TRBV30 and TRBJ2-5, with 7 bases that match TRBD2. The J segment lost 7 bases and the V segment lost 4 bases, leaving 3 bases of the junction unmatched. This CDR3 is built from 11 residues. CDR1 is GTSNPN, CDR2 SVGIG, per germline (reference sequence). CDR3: CAWIWGGTQYF. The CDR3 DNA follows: TGTGCCTGGATTTGGGGGGGGACCCAGTACTTC. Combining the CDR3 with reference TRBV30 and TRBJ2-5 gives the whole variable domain SQTIHQWPATLVQPVGSPLSLECTVEGTSNPNLYWYRQAAGRGLQLLFYSVGIGQISSEVPQNLSASRPQDRQFILSSKKLLLSDSGFYLCAWIWGGTQYFGPGTRLLVL.